These T cell receptor beta chains were read from a single sample in a study of CD8 T cells in ankylosing spondylitis. TCRdb reprocessed the 5' RACE reads with MiXCR, giving one entry per CDR3 protein. The sample contains some 130,000 distinct CDR3 sequences, 7% to 10% of which appear only once. The sample taken for sequencing was synovial fluid, either unsorted or a sorted T cell fraction (not recorded which). These receptor sequences come from a male donor with ankylosing spondylitis. The CDR3 runs from the conserved cysteine through the conserved F or W. A D gene is named only where the DNA matches it firmly. Rows give clone size only sometimes, using once, few, many, or a class for an expanded clone.

len: 13
abundance: NA
d_gene: NA
j_gene: TRBJ1-2
v_gene: TRBV7-3
CDR3nt: TGTGCCAGCAGCTTATCACAGGGCTATGGCTACACCTTC
CDR3aa: CASSLSQGYGYTF

len: 13
abundance: medium-sized
d_gene: NA
j_gene: TRBJ1-1
v_gene: TRBV2
CDR3nt: TGTGCCAGCAGCAGACAAATGAACACTGAAGCTTTCTTT
CDR3aa: CASSRQMNTEAFF

len: 15
abundance: few
d_gene: NA
j_gene: TRBJ2-5
v_gene: TRBV4-2
CDR3nt: TGTGCCAGCAGCCAAGGAGCGACAGGCATAGAGACCCAGTACTTC
CDR3aa: CASSQGATGIETQYF

len: 13
abundance: many
d_gene: NA
j_gene: TRBJ2-4
v_gene: TRBV28
CDR3nt: TGTGCCAGCAGTTCGGGTGACAAAAACATTCAGTACTTC
CDR3aa: CASSSGDKNIQYF

len: 14
abundance: NA
d_gene: NA
j_gene: TRBJ1-2
v_gene: TRBV3-1
CDR3nt: TGTGCCAGCAGCCCCTTGGACAGCAACTATGGCTACACCTTC
CDR3aa: CASSPLDSNYGYTF

len: 14
abundance: once
d_gene: NA
j_gene: TRBJ2-1
v_gene: TRBV2
CDR3nt: TGTGCCAGCAGTGGGCTCTTCGCCAGGGGTGAGCAGTTCTTC
CDR3aa: CASSGLFARGEQFF

len: 14
abundance: NA
d_gene: NA
j_gene: TRBJ2-7
v_gene: TRBV7-9
CDR3nt: TGTGCCAGCAGCTGGGTACAGAACTCCTACGAGCAGTACTTC
CDR3aa: CASSWVQNSYEQYF

len: 13
abundance: NA
d_gene: NA
j_gene: TRBJ1-2
v_gene: TRBV2
CDR3nt: TGTGCCAGCAGTGAACGGGGGACGGGAGGCTACACCTTC
CDR3aa: CASSERGTGGYTF

len: 16
abundance: many
d_gene: NA
j_gene: TRBJ2-7
v_gene: TRBV28
CDR3nt: TGTGCCAGCACCCGCTCCATGGACAGATCGACGGACGAGCAGTACTTC
CDR3aa: CASTRSMDRSTDEQYF

len: 15
abundance: many
d_gene: TRBD1
j_gene: TRBJ1-2
v_gene: TRBV7-2
CDR3nt: TGTGCCAGCAGCCTAGGGACAGATCCTGTTTATGGCTACACCTTC
CDR3aa: CASSLGTDPVYGYTF

len: 15
abundance: many
d_gene: TRBD1
j_gene: TRBJ2-5
v_gene: TRBV7-8
CDR3nt: TGTGCCAGCAGCTTAGACACAGGGGTTCGAGAGACCCAGTACTTC
CDR3aa: CASSLDTGVRETQYF

len: 13
abundance: many
d_gene: NA
j_gene: TRBJ2-1
v_gene: TRBV27
CDR3nt: TGTGCCAGCACTAGGACGCCTCTGGGAGAGCAGTTCTTC
CDR3aa: CASTRTPLGEQFF

len: 14
abundance: NA
d_gene: NA
j_gene: TRBJ1-1
v_gene: TRBV7-3
CDR3nt: TGTGCCAGCAGCACCAGTGGGGGAAAGGATGAAGCTTTCTTT
CDR3aa: CASSTSGGKDEAFF

len: 15
abundance: few
d_gene: NA
j_gene: TRBJ1-5
v_gene: TRBV12-3/TRBV12-4
CDR3nt: TGTGCCACCAGTTACGAGGGCGCGGGTAATCAGCCCCAGCATTTT
CDR3aa: CATSYEGAGNQPQHF

len: 16
abundance: few
d_gene: NA
j_gene: TRBJ2-1
v_gene: TRBV6-1
CDR3nt: TGTGCCACGATATCCAAGGCGGAGCGCTCCTACAATGAGCAGTTCTTC
CDR3aa: CATISKAERSYNEQFF

len: 14
abundance: many
d_gene: NA
j_gene: TRBJ2-3
v_gene: TRBV20-1
CDR3nt: TGCAGTGCTGTTCGACTGGACTTCACAGATACGCAGTATTTT
CDR3aa: CSAVRLDFTDTQYF

len: 13
abundance: NA
d_gene: NA
j_gene: TRBJ2-5
v_gene: TRBV6-6
CDR3nt: TGTGCCAGCAGTTATCCGCGTTGGGAGACCCAGTACTTC
CDR3aa: CASSYPRWETQYF

len: 14
abundance: many
d_gene: TRBD2
j_gene: TRBJ2-7
v_gene: TRBV20-1
CDR3nt: TGCAGTGCACCTACTAGCGGATTCTCCTACGAGCAGTACTTC
CDR3aa: CSAPTSGFSYEQYF

len: 15
abundance: NA
d_gene: NA
j_gene: TRBJ2-5
v_gene: TRBV11-2
CDR3nt: TGTGCCAGCAGTCGCTCTTGGGCGGGCGGAGAGACCCAGTACTTC
CDR3aa: CASSRSWAGGETQYF

len: 15
abundance: many
d_gene: NA
j_gene: TRBJ2-1
v_gene: TRBV18
CDR3nt: TGTGCCAGCTCACCCATGGCGAGCTCCTACAATGAGCAGTTCTTC
CDR3aa: CASSPMASSYNEQFF

len: 14
abundance: NA
d_gene: NA
j_gene: TRBJ2-2
v_gene: TRBV12-3/TRBV12-4
CDR3nt: TGTGCCAGCAGTTTAGGGGCTACGACCGGGGAGCTGTTTTTT
CDR3aa: CASSLGATTGELFF

len: 14
abundance: NA
d_gene: NA
j_gene: TRBJ1-5
v_gene: TRBV5-6
CDR3nt: TGTGCCATCAGCCCCGGGCCTGGAGAACAGCCCCAGCATTTT
CDR3aa: CAISPGPGEQPQHF

len: 15
abundance: few
d_gene: TRBD1
j_gene: TRBJ1-5
v_gene: TRBV27
CDR3nt: TGTGCCAGCAGGGTTGGGACAGGGTCTGATCAGCCCCAGCATTTT
CDR3aa: CASRVGTGSDQPQHF

len: 16
abundance: many
d_gene: TRBD2
j_gene: TRBJ2-7
v_gene: TRBV27
CDR3nt: TGTGCCAGCAGTCGCCGGTTGAGCGGGAGGGCCTACGAGCAGTACTTC
CDR3aa: CASSRRLSGRAYEQYF

len: 16
abundance: NA
d_gene: TRBD2
j_gene: TRBJ2-3
v_gene: TRBV20-1
CDR3nt: TGCAGTCCCCCCGGGGGGTTAGCGGGCTTCGTATATACGCAGTATTTT
CDR3aa: CSPPGGLAGFVYTQYF

len: 13
abundance: NA
d_gene: NA
j_gene: TRBJ1-1
v_gene: TRBV14
CDR3nt: TGTGCCAGCAGCCAATATGGTAACACTGAAGCTTTCTTT
CDR3aa: CASSQYGNTEAFF

len: 15
abundance: NA
d_gene: NA
j_gene: TRBJ1-5
v_gene: TRBV4-1
CDR3nt: TGCGCCAGCAGCCAAGGACAGACTGTAAATCAGCCCCAGCATTTT
CDR3aa: CASSQGQTVNQPQHF

len: 15
abundance: many
d_gene: NA
j_gene: TRBJ2-3
v_gene: TRBV30
CDR3nt: TGTGCCTGGAGTGTAGGGTACCAGGACACAGATACGCAGTATTTT
CDR3aa: CAWSVGYQDTDTQYF

len: 16
abundance: once
d_gene: NA
j_gene: TRBJ2-3
v_gene: TRBV3-1
CDR3nt: TGTGCCAGCAGCCAAGATCCCGGGAGCGGCACAGATACGCAGTATTTT
CDR3aa: CASSQDPGSGTDTQYF

len: 15
abundance: NA
d_gene: TRBD1
j_gene: TRBJ1-2
v_gene: TRBV4-3
CDR3nt: TGCGCCAGCAGCCAGGACAGGGTTCCTCCTTATGGCTACACCTTC
CDR3aa: CASSQDRVPPYGYTF

len: 16
abundance: NA
d_gene: TRBD2
j_gene: TRBJ2-1
v_gene: TRBV6-2/TRBV6-3
CDR3nt: TGTGCCAGCACCGCGCCGGGGCTAGCGGGGTACAATGAGCAGTTCTTC
CDR3aa: CASTAPGLAGYNEQFF

len: 16
abundance: NA
d_gene: NA
j_gene: TRBJ2-1
v_gene: TRBV20-1
CDR3nt: TGCAGTGCTAGTATGGGGAGCGGGACATTCTACAATGAGCAGTTCTTC
CDR3aa: CSASMGSGTFYNEQFF

len: 12
abundance: NA
d_gene: NA
j_gene: TRBJ1-6
v_gene: TRBV2
CDR3nt: TGTGCCAGCAGTGAGTCCGGTTCACCCCTCCACTTT
CDR3aa: CASSESGSPLHF

len: 15
abundance: NA
d_gene: NA
j_gene: TRBJ2-1
v_gene: TRBV5-4
CDR3nt: TGTGCCAGCAGCTTGGGGGGATTGCGTGTGAATGAGCAGTTCTTC
CDR3aa: CASSLGGLRVNEQFF

len: 17
abundance: medium-sized
d_gene: NA
j_gene: TRBJ2-1
v_gene: TRBV4-2
CDR3nt: TGTGCCAGCAGCCAAGATGAAAGGGCTAGCCTTAGCCATGAGCAGTTCTTC
CDR3aa: CASSQDERASLSHEQFF

len: 12
abundance: few
d_gene: NA
j_gene: TRBJ2-5
v_gene: TRBV6-1
CDR3nt: TGTGCCAGCAGTGAAATTTGGGAGACCCAGTACTTC
CDR3aa: CASSEIWETQYF

len: 12
abundance: many
d_gene: NA
j_gene: TRBJ1-6
v_gene: TRBV7-2
CDR3nt: TGTGCCAGCAGCTGGGGTAGCTCACCCCTCCACTTT
CDR3aa: CASSWGSSPLHF

len: 16
abundance: few
d_gene: NA
j_gene: TRBJ2-6
v_gene: TRBV2
CDR3nt: TGTGCCAGCAGCCAAGCGGGTAGCTCTGGGGCCAACGTCCTGACTTTC
CDR3aa: CASSQAGSSGANVLTF

len: 11
abundance: NA
d_gene: NA
j_gene: TRBJ2-7
v_gene: TRBV20-1
CDR3nt: TGCAGTGCTAGACCAATCTACGAGCAGTACTTC
CDR3aa: CSARPIYEQYF

len: 16
abundance: NA
d_gene: TRBD1
j_gene: TRBJ2-5
v_gene: TRBV6-2/TRBV6-3
CDR3nt: TGTGCCAGCAGTCTAGGGACAGCCTCCTATGGGGAGACCCAGTACTTC
CDR3aa: CASSLGTASYGETQYF

len: 13
abundance: NA
d_gene: TRBD2
j_gene: TRBJ2-2
v_gene: TRBV4-2
CDR3nt: TGTGCCAGCACGCTAGCGGGAACCGGGGAGCTGTTTTTT
CDR3aa: CASTLAGTGELFF

len: 14
abundance: NA
d_gene: NA
j_gene: TRBJ2-1
v_gene: TRBV7-2
CDR3nt: TGTGCCAGCAGCTTTAAGGTAGGGGGCAATGAGCAGTTCTTC
CDR3aa: CASSFKVGGNEQFF

len: 14
abundance: NA
d_gene: NA
j_gene: TRBJ1-6
v_gene: TRBV4-3
CDR3nt: TGCGCCAGCAGCCAAGATTTCTGGGGGAAGCCCCTCCACTTT
CDR3aa: CASSQDFWGKPLHF

len: 14
abundance: NA
d_gene: NA
j_gene: TRBJ2-2
v_gene: TRBV6-2/TRBV6-3
CDR3nt: TGTGCCAGCAGGGGGGGCGTAAACACCGGGGAGCTGTTTTTT
CDR3aa: CASRGGVNTGELFF

len: 15
abundance: many
d_gene: TRBD1
j_gene: TRBJ2-3
v_gene: TRBV7-2
CDR3nt: TGTGCCAGCAGCCCCCAGGGGGTGGGAACAGATACGCAGTATTTT
CDR3aa: CASSPQGVGTDTQYF

len: 13
abundance: medium-sized
d_gene: NA
j_gene: TRBJ1-1
v_gene: TRBV7-2
CDR3nt: TGTGCCAGCGGCAAGGTTCTGAACACTGAAGCTTTCTTT
CDR3aa: CASGKVLNTEAFF

len: 13
abundance: few
d_gene: NA
j_gene: TRBJ1-6
v_gene: TRBV10-3
CDR3nt: TGTGCCACCGCGAAGGACGTGGGGTCACCCCTCCACTTT
CDR3aa: CATAKDVGSPLHF

len: 15
abundance: few
d_gene: NA
j_gene: TRBJ1-2
v_gene: TRBV18
CDR3nt: TGTGCCAGCTCACCACCGGGACATTCTAACTATGGCTACACCTTC
CDR3aa: CASSPPGHSNYGYTF

len: 14
abundance: NA
d_gene: TRBD1
j_gene: TRBJ2-7
v_gene: TRBV7-2
CDR3nt: TGTGCCAGCAGCGAAGTAGGGGGCCCCTACGAGCAGTACTTC
CDR3aa: CASSEVGGPYEQYF

len: 13
abundance: many
d_gene: NA
j_gene: TRBJ1-1
v_gene: TRBV20-1
CDR3nt: TGCAGTGTCCTGACAGGAAGGAATACTGAAGCTTTCTTT
CDR3aa: CSVLTGRNTEAFF

len: 14
abundance: many
d_gene: TRBD2
j_gene: TRBJ2-3
v_gene: TRBV5-1
CDR3nt: TGCGCCAGCACTTCTAGCGGGAGGACAGATACGCAGTATTTT
CDR3aa: CASTSSGRTDTQYF

len: 15
abundance: many
d_gene: TRBD2
j_gene: TRBJ2-1
v_gene: TRBV20-1
CDR3nt: TGCAGTGCACGGATACCGGGACTAGCGGGAGGTGGGCAGTTCTTC
CDR3aa: CSARIPGLAGGGQFF

len: 15
abundance: many
d_gene: NA
j_gene: TRBJ2-5
v_gene: TRBV27
CDR3nt: TGTGCCAGCAGTTTACGCCCATTTTCCGGAGAGACCCAGTACTTC
CDR3aa: CASSLRPFSGETQYF